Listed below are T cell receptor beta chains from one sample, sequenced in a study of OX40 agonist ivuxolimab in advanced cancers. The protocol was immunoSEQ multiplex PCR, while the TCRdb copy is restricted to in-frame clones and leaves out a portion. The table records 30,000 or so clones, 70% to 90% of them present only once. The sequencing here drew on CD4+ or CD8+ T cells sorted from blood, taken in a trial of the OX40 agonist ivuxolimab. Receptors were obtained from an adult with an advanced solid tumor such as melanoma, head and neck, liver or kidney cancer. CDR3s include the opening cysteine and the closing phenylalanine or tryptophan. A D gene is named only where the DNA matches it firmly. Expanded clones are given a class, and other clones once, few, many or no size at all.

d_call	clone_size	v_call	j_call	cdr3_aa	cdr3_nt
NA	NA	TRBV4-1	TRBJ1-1	CASSPRGGIEEAFF	TGCGCCAGCAGCCCTCGGGGAGGGATTGAGGAAGCTTTCTTT
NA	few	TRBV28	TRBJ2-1	CASSLLLLGSYNEQFF	TGTGCCAGCAGTTTACTTCTTCTCGGTTCCTACAATGAGCAGTTCTTC
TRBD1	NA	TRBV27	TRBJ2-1	CASSSSGTGDNEQFF	TGTGCCAGCAGTTCATCCGGGACAGGGGACAATGAGCAGTTCTTC
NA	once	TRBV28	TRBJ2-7	CASSLGRVDEQYF	TGTGCCAGCAGTTTAGGTCGGGTCGACGAGCAGTACTTC
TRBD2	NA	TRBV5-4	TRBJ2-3	CASSGRGGPDTQYF	TGTGCCAGCAGCGGCCGGGGGGGCCCAGATACGCAGTATTTT
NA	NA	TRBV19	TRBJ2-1	CASSMVGISVNEQFF	TGTGCCAGTAGTATGGTAGGAATTTCGGTAAATGAGCAGTTCTTC
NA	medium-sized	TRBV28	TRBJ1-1	CASSYSTGFNTEAFF	TGTGCCAGCAGCTACTCCACAGGGTTTAACACTGAAGCTTTCTTT
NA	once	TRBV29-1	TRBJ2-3	CIFSRGASTDTQYF	TGCATTTTCTCTCGGGGGGCTAGCACAGATACGCAGTATTTT
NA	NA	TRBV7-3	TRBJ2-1	CASSLMGPGGEQFF	TGTGCCAGCAGCTTAATGGGACCTGGGGGTGAGCAGTTCTTC
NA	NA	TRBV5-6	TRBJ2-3	CASSLSPKISTDTQYF	TGTGCCAGCAGCCTCTCCCCAAAGATAAGCACAGATACGCAGTATTTT
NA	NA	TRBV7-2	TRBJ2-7	CASSLVISDYEQYF	TGTGCCAGCAGCTTAGTCATCTCAGACTACGAGCAGTACTTC
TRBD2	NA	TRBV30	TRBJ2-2	CAWSVPSGGWGELFF	TGTGCCTGGAGTGTCCCTAGCGGGGGCTGGGGGGAGCTGTTTTTT
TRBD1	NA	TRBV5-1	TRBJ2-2	CASSFGQGRGGELFF	TGCGCCAGCAGCTTTGGACAGGGTAGGGGCGGGGAGCTGTTTTTT
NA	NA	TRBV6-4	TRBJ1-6	CASSYSLGDSPLHF	TGTGCCAGCAGTTACAGCCTCGGAGATTCACCCCTCCACTTT
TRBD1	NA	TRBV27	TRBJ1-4	CASSPSTGIFEKLFF	TGTGCCAGCAGTCCCTCGACAGGGATTTTCGAAAAACTGTTTTTT
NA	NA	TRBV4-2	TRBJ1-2	CASSQDGAASYGYTF	TGTGCCAGCAGCCAAGACGGGGCGGCTAGCTATGGCTACACCTTC
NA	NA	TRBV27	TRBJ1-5	CATGDTLSQRAQHF	TGTGCGACCGGGGACACCCTTTCGCAGAGGGCCCAGCATTTT
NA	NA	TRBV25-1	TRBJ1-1	CAITGKLMNTEAFF	TGTGCCATCACCGGAAAGCTAATGAACACTGAAGCTTTCTTT
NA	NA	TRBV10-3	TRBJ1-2	CAISESGGSYGYTF	TGTGCCATCAGTGAGTCTGGGGGGTCCTATGGCTACACCTTC
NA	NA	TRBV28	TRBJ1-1	CATSEVGGPLFDTEAFF	TGTGCCACCTCTGAGGTTGGGGGACCCCTTTTTGACACTGAAGCTTTCTTT
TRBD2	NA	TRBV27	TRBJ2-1	CASSSKRDLYNEQFF	TGTGCCAGCAGTTCAAAGCGGGACCTCTACAATGAGCAGTTCTTC
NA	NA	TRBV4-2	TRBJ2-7	CASSQHRDPYEQYF	TGTGCCAGCAGCCAACACAGGGATCCCTACGAGCAGTACTTC
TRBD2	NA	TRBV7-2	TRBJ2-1	CASSYSTGGNEQFF	TGTGCCAGCAGCTACAGCACGGGAGGTAATGAGCAGTTCTTC
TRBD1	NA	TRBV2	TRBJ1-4	CATGQGGAREKLFF	TGTGCCACCGGTCAGGGGGGGGCGCGGGAAAAACTGTTTTTT
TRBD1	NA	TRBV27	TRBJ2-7	CASRQGYEQYF	TGTGCCAGCAGACAGGGGTACGAGCAGTACTTC
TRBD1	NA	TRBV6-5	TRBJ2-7	CASRPGQGDEQYF	TGTGCCAGCAGGCCGGGACAGGGGGACGAGCAGTACTTC
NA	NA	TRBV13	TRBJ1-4	CASSLWEGRDEKLFF	TGTGCCAGCAGCTTATGGGAAGGGAGGGATGAAAAACTGTTTTTT
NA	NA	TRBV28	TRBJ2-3	CASSLFSASTDTQYF	TGTGCCAGCAGTTTATTTTCGGCTAGCACAGATACGCAGTATTTT
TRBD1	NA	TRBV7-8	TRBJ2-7	CASSSRFPGTGSYEQYF	TGTGCCAGCAGCTCGAGGTTCCCCGGGACAGGGTCCTACGAGCAGTACTTC
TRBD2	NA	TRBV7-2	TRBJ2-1	CASSLIAGDHNEQFF	TGTGCCAGCAGCCTCATAGCGGGAGATCATAATGAGCAGTTCTTC
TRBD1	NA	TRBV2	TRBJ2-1	CAGGRQGPGSEQFF	TGTGCCGGAGGACGACAGGGTCCAGGGAGTGAGCAGTTCTTC
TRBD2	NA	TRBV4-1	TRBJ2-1	CASSLTREGIHEQFF	TGCGCCAGCAGCCTTACTCGGGAGGGCATCCATGAGCAGTTCTTC
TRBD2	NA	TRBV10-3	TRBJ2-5	CAISAMPGTSMQETQYF	TGTGCCATCAGCGCCATGCCCGGGACTAGCATGCAAGAGACCCAGTACTTC
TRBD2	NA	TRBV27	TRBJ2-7	CASRGGFYEQYF	TGTGCCAGCAGGGGGGGGTTCTACGAGCAGTACTTC
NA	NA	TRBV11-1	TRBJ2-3	CASSSYSDTQYF	TGTGCCAGCAGCTCCTATTCAGATACGCAGTATTTT
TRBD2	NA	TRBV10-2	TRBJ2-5	CASSESGGGVETQYF	TGCGCCAGCAGTGAGTCGGGGGGAGGGGTAGAGACCCAGTACTTC
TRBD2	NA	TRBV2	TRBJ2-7	CASSDPSSGGYEQYF	TGTGCCAGCAGTGATCCCTCTAGCGGGGGGTACGAGCAGTACTTC
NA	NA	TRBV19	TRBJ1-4	CASSATNEKLFF	TGTGCCAGTAGTGCGACTAATGAAAAACTGTTTTTT
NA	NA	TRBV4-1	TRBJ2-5	CASSPLRRETQYF	TGCGCCAGCAGCCCCCTCCGGCGAGAGACCCAGTACTTC
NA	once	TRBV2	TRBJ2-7	CASSEPLGQYF	TGTGCCAGCAGTGAACCTCTTGGGCAGTACTTC
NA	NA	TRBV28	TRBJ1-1	CASSHRGLNTEAFF	TGTGCCAGCAGTCACCGGGGGCTGAACACTGAAGCTTTCTTT
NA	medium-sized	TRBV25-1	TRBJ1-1	CASSAIGMNTEAFF	TGTGCCAGCAGTGCGATAGGCATGAACACTGAAGCTTTCTTT
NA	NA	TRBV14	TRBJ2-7	CASSQDSNEGTSYEQYF	TGTGCCAGCAGCCAAGATTCGAATGAGGGTACGTCCTACGAGCAGTACTTC
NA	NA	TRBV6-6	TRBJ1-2	CASRPRGLLYGYTF	TGTGCCAGCAGGCCCCGGGGTTTACTCTATGGCTACACCTTC
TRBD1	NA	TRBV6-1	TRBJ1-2	CASRLGQGVSYGYTF	TGTGCCAGCAGATTAGGACAGGGGGTTTCCTATGGCTACACCTTC
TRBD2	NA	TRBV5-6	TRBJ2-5	CASSQGLDETQYF	TGTGCCAGCAGCCAGGGACTAGATGAGACCCAGTACTTC